This T cell receptor beta chain was sequenced for a study of cytomegalovirus exposure and HLA in healthy donors. Study-wide findings and caveats: A later look showed TCR association rates differing by HLA locus, highest for DRB1 and lowest for HLA-C.

CDR1 is LGHNA, CDR2 YSLEER, per germline. Trimming shortened V by 2 bases and J by 5 bases, and 6 bases separated the two germline ends. The length of the CDR3 is 12 residues. Points on this clone: What it binds is not known.

In the PCR, 60 Vbeta and 13 Jbeta primers were used. TCRdb's copy holds only in-frame clones and misses some; the assay was immunoSEQ multiplex PCR. The sample has more than 200,000 clones; 60% to 80% are singletons. All donors participated as healthy donors of bone marrow. The J gene is TRBJ2-5, the V gene TRBV4-3, with a possible D match to TRBD2 (5 bases). The sequence came from a male donor in good health and CMV-seronegative. Material for sequencing was PBMCs. For the CDR3, the DNA is TGCGCCAGCAGCCAACGAGGGGAGACCCAGTACTTC. This gives the protein CASSQRGETQYF.